The subject of this entry is one T cell receptor (beta chain). The antigen is unknown. Co-extracting RNA and DNA was done with about 17-31 mg of unsorted bulk tissue as input. Germline CDR1 and CDR2: MNHEY and SVGAGI. The CDR3 loop spans 15 amino acids. V shed 4 bases and J 9 bases; nucleotides not matched to a gene: 12. A primer in the constant region served to generate TCR beta cDNA from around 500 ng of total RNA. For TCR beta, libraries were produced by three nested multiplex PCR rounds using slightly modified ARM-PCR. A C-beta reverse primer and TRBV1-TRBV30 forward primers served in each of the first two PCR rounds, at around 10 cycles apiece. MiXCR, applied by TCRdb to the multiplex PCR reads, yields one record per CDR3 protein. The sample shows approximately 120,000 distinct CDR3 sequences, around 64% of them seen only once. This sample stems from a study of tumor-infiltrating lymphocytes in primary liver carcinoma. Study-wide context: In every tissue type, samples returned a similar yield of roughly 3.5 to 8 million productive TCRbeta reads.

Findings and limits, study-wide: Blood's top-250-clone fraction was significantly lower than that of tumors (p = 0.039).

Input material: liver tumor tissue from sampling region 3. Subset indicated: tumor region T3, left-lateral pole. The receptor was isolated from a woman aged 60 to 75 with primary liver carcinoma and hepatitis B virus infection. The chain is built from TRBV6-5 and TRBJ2-7; 10 bases fit TRBD2. The CDR3 sequence: CASSSSASGRLRQYF. CDR3 bases: TGTGCCAGCAGTTCATCGGCTAGCGGGAGACTGAGGCAGTACTTC.